Listed below are T cell receptor beta chains from one sample, sequenced in a study of human T cells and chemical hapten exposure. Each CDR3 protein is one row after TCRdb ran MiXCR on the RACE reads. The sample yields 180,000 or so distinct CDR3 sequences, more than 14% seen once. Sequenced material: whole blood, taken in connection with sensitization to the hapten diphenylcyclopropenone (DPC). The receptors here all came from a woman aged 25 to 39 with alopecia areata. Some clones in this sample may be carry-over from other donors' samples. Both conserved end residues are part of each CDR3. A D gene is named only where the DNA matches it firmly. The size of a clone is reported for some rows only, either as once, few or many, or as a class for expanded clones.

clone size	V gene	D gene	J gene	CDR3 DNA	CDR3 protein
-	TRBV5-1	-	TRBJ1-2	TGCGCCAGCAGAGCGGAAACCTATGGCTACACCTTC	CASRAETYGYTF
-	TRBV27	TRBD2	TRBJ2-1	TGTGCCAGCAGTTGGGCGGGGGGCAATTTGTTGGAGCAGTTCTTC	CASSWAGGNLLEQFF
many	TRBV7-9	-	TRBJ1-6	TGTGCCAGCAGCTCCCAAGGTCGGGTCCTCCACTTT	CASSSQGRVLHF
few	TRBV12-3/TRBV12-4	-	TRBJ1-1	TGTGCCAGCAGTTCCCCGGGCACTGAAGCTTTCTTT	CASSSPGTEAFF
many	TRBV5-1	-	TRBJ2-5	TGCGCCAGCAGCTTGTCAACAGGAGGAATCGGCGAGACCCAGTACTTC	CASSLSTGGIGETQYF
-	TRBV12-3/TRBV12-4	TRBD1	TRBJ1-2	TGTGCCAGCAGAAGGGACAGCAGCTATGGCTACACCTTC	CASRRDSSYGYTF
many	TRBV29-1	-	TRBJ2-3	TGCAGCGTTGAAAGGGGATCTAAACATGGGCAGTATTTT	CSVERGSKHGQYF
-	TRBV24-1	-	TRBJ2-5	TGTGCCACCAGTGATTCGCCACAGGGAAACCAAGAGACCCAGTACTTC	CATSDSPQGNQETQYF
few	TRBV28	-	TRBJ1-1	TGTGCCAGCAGCGTACAGGGTGTGACTGAAGCTTTCTTT	CASSVQGVTEAFF
many	TRBV3-1	-	TRBJ2-7	TGTGCCAGCAGCCATAAGGTGGGAATCATGTACTACGAGCAGTACTTC	CASSHKVGIMYYEQYF
many	TRBV7-3	-	TRBJ2-2	TGTGCCAGCAGCCCCACTCTGGTAGGGGAGCTGTTTTTT	CASSPTLVGELFF
few	TRBV27	TRBD2	TRBJ2-2	TGTGCCAGCAAAAGACTAGCATACAGCACCGGGGAGCTGTTTTTT	CASKRLAYSTGELFF
few	TRBV6-2/TRBV6-3	-	TRBJ1-2	TGTGCCAGCACCCTCGGGATCCTCTATGGCTACACCTTC	CASTLGILYGYTF
many	TRBV6-5	-	TRBJ1-1	TGTGCCAGCCGGGGCCCCACTGAAGCTTTCTTT	CASRGPTEAFF
-	TRBV7-3	-	TRBJ2-5	TGTGCCAGCAGCTTAGACCCGAGTTTCGGAGAGACCCAGTACTTC	CASSLDPSFGETQYF
-	TRBV5-5	TRBD2	TRBJ2-4	TGTGCCAGCAGCTTGGCCCCCGGGACTAGCGCTCAAAACATTCAGTACTTC	CASSLAPGTSAQNIQYF
few	TRBV29-1	-	TRBJ1-3	TGCAGCGTTGTGTCAACTGGAAACACCATATATTTT	CSVVSTGNTIYF
-	TRBV6-1	TRBD1	TRBJ1-4	TGTGCCAGCAGGCTCACCGGGACAGTGACTGAAAAACTGTTTTTT	CASRLTGTVTEKLFF
-	TRBV14	-	TRBJ2-7	TGTGCCAGCAGCCAAGGTACTACTCCATACCACGAGCAGTACTTC	CASSQGTTPYHEQYF
-	TRBV7-2	-	TRBJ2-4	TGTGCCAGCAGCTTAATGGGTTGGGGTAACATTCAGTACTTC	CASSLMGWGNIQYF
-	TRBV7-9	-	TRBJ2-3	TGTGCCAGCAGCTTAGGGGACCCCGGAGGGGCGCAGTATTTT	CASSLGDPGGAQYF
-	TRBV2	-	TRBJ1-1	TGTGCCAGCAGTGGACGATGGGACACTGAAGCTTTCTTT	CASSGRWDTEAFF
few	TRBV28	-	TRBJ2-1	TGTGCCAGCAGCTCCCTGCTGAGTGAGCAGTTCTTC	CASSSLLSEQFF
-	TRBV3-1	-	TRBJ1-1	TGTGCCAGCAGGTCGGGTGGCACCACTGAAGCTTTCTTT	CASRSGGTTEAFF
many	TRBV6-2/TRBV6-3	-	TRBJ2-7	TGTGCCAGCACCTATCGTCACTCTTCATCCTACGAGCAGTACTTC	CASTYRHSSSYEQYF
few	TRBV6-2/TRBV6-3	TRBD1	TRBJ1-2	TGTGCCAGCAGTTCCCGGGACAGGGGATTCTATGGCTACACCTTC	CASSSRDRGFYGYTF
-	TRBV15	-	TRBJ2-3	TGTGCCACCAGCTCACCGCGTACAGATACGCAGTATTTT	CATSSPRTDTQYF
few	TRBV5-6	TRBD2	TRBJ2-1	TGTGCCAGCAGCTTACTAGCGGGGCCGAGCTCCTACAATGAGCAGTTCTTC	CASSLLAGPSSYNEQFF
few	TRBV28	TRBD1	TRBJ1-5	TGTGCCAGCAGTGCTCCGCGACAGGGGGTAAGCAATCAGCCCCAGCATTTT	CASSAPRQGVSNQPQHF
few	TRBV11-3	-	TRBJ2-7	TGTGCCAGCAGCTTAGCACAGGGTGACTACGAGCAGTACTTC	CASSLAQGDYEQYF
-	TRBV20-1	-	TRBJ2-5	TGCAGTGCTAGAGATGCCCAGGGACCACAAGAGACCCAGTACTTC	CSARDAQGPQETQYF
-	TRBV6-5	-	TRBJ1-3	TGTGCCAGCAGTTACTCGAGGATATCTGGAAACACCATATATTTT	CASSYSRISGNTIYF
many	TRBV7-9	TRBD1	TRBJ1-3	TGTGCCAGCAGGACAGGGCCCGGAAACACCATATATTTT	CASRTGPGNTIYF
few	TRBV12-3/TRBV12-4	-	TRBJ2-2	TGTGCCAGCTTGCTTGTCGGGGCAACCGGGGAGCTGTTTTTT	CASLLVGATGELFF
few	TRBV6-2/TRBV6-3	-	TRBJ1-1	TGTGCCAGCAGTTATTTTGACAACAGGGTCGAAGCTTTCTTT	CASSYFDNRVEAFF
few	TRBV11-2	TRBD2	TRBJ2-2	TGTGCCAGCAGTCCTAGGGGACTAGCGGGAGCGGCCGGGGAGCTGTTTTTT	CASSPRGLAGAAGELFF
-	TRBV4-3	TRBD2	TRBJ2-3	TGCGCCAGCAGCCAAGAATCAGGGAGGGGCACAGATACGCAGTATTTT	CASSQESGRGTDTQYF
few	TRBV7-7	TRBD2	TRBJ2-1	TGTGCCAGCAGCCCCCTTACTAGCGGGGGGGTCCAGGGTCTCAATGAGCAGTTCTTC	CASSPLTSGGVQGLNEQFF
few	TRBV18	-	TRBJ1-5	TGTGCCAGCTCGCTCTTAGGACGGGGCGATCAGCCCCAGCATTTT	CASSLLGRGDQPQHF
few	TRBV3-1	-	TRBJ1-1	TGTGCCAGCAGCCAAGTAGCGCAGCCAACCACTGAAGCTTTCTTT	CASSQVAQPTTEAFF
few	TRBV4-3	TRBD1	TRBJ2-1	TGCGCCAGCAGCCAAGATGGACAGGGTTCCTACAATGAGCAGTTCTTC	CASSQDGQGSYNEQFF
-	TRBV10-2	-	TRBJ2-7	TGCGCCAGCAGTGTCAGCAGGGAGGCCGAGCAGTACTTC	CASSVSREAEQYF
few	TRBV19	-	TRBJ2-1	TGTGCCAGTAGTATCCCGGACCACGCGAATGAGCAGTTCTTC	CASSIPDHANEQFF
-	TRBV6-6	-	TRBJ1-1	TGTGCCAGCAGTTACCCTACAATGACGCAGGCCAGTGGGACTGAAGCTTTCTTT	CASSYPTMTQASGTEAFF
-	TRBV6-1	-	TRBJ2-2	TGTGCCAGCAGTGAACACGGGAGTTCCGGGGAGCTGTTTTTT	CASSEHGSSGELFF
few	TRBV4-2	TRBD1	TRBJ1-1	TGTGCCAGCAGCCAAAGGGTCCAACTGACAGGGGAAGCTTTCTTT	CASSQRVQLTGEAFF
-	TRBV12-3/TRBV12-4	TRBD1	TRBJ1-2	TGTGCCAGCAGCCACACAGGGGAGTTAGGCTATGGCTACACCTTC	CASSHTGELGYGYTF
few	TRBV29-1	-	TRBJ1-1	TGCAGCGTCGTCCAACCGGGGCTGAACACTGAAGCTTTCTTT	CSVVQPGLNTEAFF
-	TRBV20-1	-	TRBJ1-5	TGCAGTCAATGTCAGAGCCACGGGCATTTT	CSQCQSHGHF
few	TRBV4-3	-	TRBJ2-3	TGCGCCAGCAGCCAAGGCCAGCGTCCCTCCGGCACAGATACGCAGTATTTT	CASSQGQRPSGTDTQYF
few	TRBV28	TRBD1	TRBJ2-1	TGTGCCAGCAGTAGAGCAGGGGGATGGGATGAGCAGTTCTTC	CASSRAGGWDEQFF
-	TRBV7-9	TRBD1	TRBJ2-7	TGTGCCAGCAGCTCCCCGGGACAGGGTGTGTACGAGCAGTACTTC	CASSSPGQGVYEQYF
-	TRBV9	-	TRBJ2-7	TGTGCCAGCAGCGCCGGGACCGGACCTTACGAGCAGTACTTC	CASSAGTGPYEQYF